This T cell receptor (beta chain) was identified in a study of T-cell memory formation after mild COVID-19. Via MiXCR, TCRdb re-called the 5' RACE reads, giving one row per CDR3 protein. The sample contains about 200,000 distinct CDR3 sequences, around 16% of which appear only once. V was trimmed by 0 bases and J by 4 bases, leaving 6 bases between them. This CDR3 is 13 amino acids long. The chain employs TRBV12-3 or TRBV12-4 and TRBJ1-1; D is unclear. Source material: PBMCs or a T cell subset sorted from them (not recorded which). The sequence was obtained from an adult woman who had mild COVID-19 (a few samples of this study predate the infection). Cell type and time point are not known. CDR3 sequence (DNA): TGTGCCAGCAGTTTAGCGCGGAGCACTGAAGCTTTCTTT. This translates into CASSLARSTEAFF.